Below, 20 T cell receptor beta chains from the same sample are listed, as sequenced in a study of OX40 agonist ivuxolimab in advanced cancers. Clones were read by immunoSEQ multiplex PCR, and TCRdb kept only the in-frame ones, dropping some. This table holds tens of thousands of clones, around 90% found once. This material consisted of CD4+ or CD8+ T cells sorted from blood, taken in a trial of the OX40 agonist ivuxolimab. These receptor sequences come from an adult with an advanced solid tumor such as melanoma, head and neck, liver or kidney cancer.

The chain uses TRBV19 and TRBJ2-5, with a possible D match to TRBD2 (5 bases). V lost 6 bases and J lost 5, with 22 bases in between. This CDR3 region has 16 residues. The germline V gene encodes CDR1 LNHDA and CDR2 SQIVND (reference sequence). CDR3 DNA: TGTGCCAGTAGCAACGGGGTGCTTCCGTCGGGTGAGACCCAGTACTTC. It codes for CASSNGVLPSGETQYF.

The V gene is TRBV11-3, the J gene TRBJ2-5, with 10 bases that match TRBD2. Germline loops: CDR1 SGHNT, CDR2 YENEEA. The CDR3 sequence is 18 residues long. The V and J ends lost 3 bases and 5 bases, in that order; junction bases with no gene match: 15. CDR3 nucleotide sequence: TGTGCCAGCAGCTTCCCTAGCGGGAGAAGTAGGGGGCGCGAGACCCAGTACTTC. Amino acids: CASSFPSGRSRGRETQYF.

The V gene is TRBV6-5, the J gene TRBJ2-3; D possibly corresponds to TRBD1 (6 bases). V was trimmed by 0 bases and J by 0 bases, leaving 10 bases between them. The CDR3 length is 16 residues. The germline gives CDR1 MNHEY, CDR2 SVGAGI. CDR3 bases: TGTGCCAGCAGTTACTCCGGGACACTCAGCACAGATACGCAGTATTTT. As protein: CASSYSGTLSTDTQYF.

J is TRBJ1-4 and V is TRBV5-8; D is unclear. Trimming pared 2 bases from V and 5 bases from J, leaving 13 bases between. The length of the CDR3 is 15 residues. Per germline, CDR1 SGHTS and CDR2 YDEGEE. The CDR3 loop is CASSLGRNENEKLFF. CDR3 sequence (DNA): TGTGCCAGCAGCTTAGGCCGAAACGAAAATGAAAAACTGTTTTTT. Full variable domain (rest looked up from reference TRBV5-8 and TRBJ1-4): EAGVTQSPTHLIKTRGQQATLRCSPISGHTSVYWYQQALGLGLQFLLWYDEGEERNRGNFPPRFSGRQFPNYSSELNVNALELEDSALYLCASSLGRNENEKLFFGSGTQLSVL.

This clone was detected a few times. V is TRBV7-9 and J is TRBJ2-3; 8 bases map to TRBD2. Germline V gene sequence: CDR1 SEHNR, CDR2 FQNEAQ (reference sequence). V lost 1 base to trimming and J lost 4 bases; unmatched junction nucleotides: 13. CDR3 length: 18 amino acids. This CDR3 is CASSLDLGSGRGSDTQYF. The CDR3 DNA follows: TGTGCCAGCAGCTTAGATCTTGGCAGCGGGAGAGGGTCAGATACGCAGTATTTT.

The J gene is TRBJ1-2, the V gene TRBV18; 10 bases are a match to TRBD1. V dropped 5 bases and J dropped 8; count of bases not matched to a gene: 11. Per germline, CDR1 KGHSH and CDR2 LQKENI. The CDR3 runs 15 residues. The DNA of the CDR3 is TGTGCCAGCTCAGCCGGGACAGGGGAAACGGAAGGCTACACCTTC. Translation gives CASSAGTGETEGYTF.

The chain couples TRBV6-6 to TRBJ1-2; D not certain. V lost 6 bases, J lost 4 bases, and 12 bases lay in between. Germline CDR1 reads MNHNY; CDR2 reads SVGAGI (reference sequence). This CDR3 has 13 residues. The CDR3 DNA sequence: TGTGCCAGCAGGGAAGAGGAGGGCTATGGCTACACCTTC. Translation: CASREEEGYGYTF.

The V call is TRBV7-2, the J call TRBJ2-2; 9 nucleotides line up with TRBD1. The CDR3 has 16 residues. Looked up from germline, CDR1 is SGHTA and CDR2 is FQGNSA. The ends lost 5 bases at V and 4 bases at J; junction bases unmatched: 8. CDR3 bases: TGTGCCAGCAGCCTTCGGACAGGGGTGGGCACCGGGGAGCTGTTTTTT. Its translation is CASSLRTGVGTGELFF.

Of note for this clone: The sample carries other DNA sequences with the same CDR3. The chain links TRBV11-2 to TRBJ2-3, with D unresolved. Germline CDR1 SGHAT, CDR2 FQNNGV. The CDR3 has 15 amino acids. Trimming cost V 3 bases and J 1 base, with 11 bases left between them. The CDR3 protein is CASSLRRVRTDTQYF. CDR3 nucleotides: TGTGCCAGCAGCTTGAGACGGGTTCGCACAGATACGCAGTATTTT. Full variable domain (missing parts from reference TRBV11-2 and TRBJ2-3): EAGVAQSPRYKIIEKRQSVAFWCNPISGHATLYWYQQILGQGPKLLIQFQNNGVVDDSQLPKDRFSAERLKGVDSTLKIQPAKLEDSAVYLCASSLRRVRTDTQYFGPGTRLTVL.

The gene calls are TRBV10-2 and TRBJ1-3, with 7 bases matching TRBD1. This CDR3 is 16 amino acids long. Germline V lookup: CDR1 WSHSY, CDR2 SAAADI. V gave up 4 bases and J gave up 0 bases; unmatched junction bases: 6. The CDR3 coding sequence is TGCGCCAGCAGTGCGACAGGGCTGAGCTCTGGAAACACCATATATTTT. Protein: CASSATGLSSGNTIYF.

In this sample, this clone turned up once. V gene TRBV7-6 combines with J gene TRBJ2-7; 9 bases match TRBD2. From germline, CDR1 is SGHVS and CDR2 FNYEAQ. The CDR3 is made up of 13 amino acids. With 8 bases clipped from V and 2 bases from J, the junction kept 4 bases outside the gene matches. This CDR3 is CASGAGGPYEQYF. The CDR3 bases are TGTGCCAGCGGGGCGGGAGGGCCCTACGAGCAGTACTTC.

This chain connects TRBV10-1 to TRBJ2-5; TRBD1 is a possible D gene (6 bases). The DNA end is more similar to TRBJ2-7, so the J call may be wrong. Germline CDR1 WNHNN, CDR2 SYGVQD (reference sequence). CDR3 length equals 12 residues. The CDR3 loop reads CASSGDTYEQYF. The CDR3 DNA reads as TGCGCCAGCAGCGGGGACACCTACGAGCAGTACTTC.

The rearrangement links TRBV9 to TRBJ1-3; 10 bases match TRBD1. V lost 7 bases to trimming and J lost 4 bases; unmatched junction nucleotides: 5. In germline, CDR1 is SGDLS, CDR2 YYNGEE. The CDR3 extends over 14 amino acids. In nucleotides, the CDR3 is TGTGCCAGCTCCCTGACAGGGGGCGGAAACACCATATATTTT. Amino acid sequence: CASSLTGGGNTIYF.

The J gene is TRBJ2-1, the V gene TRBV5-4, with 12 nucleotides matching TRBD2. Germline V CDR1 and CDR2: SGHNT, YYREEE (reference sequence). The CDR3 length is 16 residues. Trimming took 4 bases from V and 3 from J; bases not matched to a gene: 5. Here the CDR3 DNA reads TGTGCCAGCAGCGTCGGGACTAGCGGGCACTACAATGAGCAGTTCTTC. It is translated as CASSVGTSGHYNEQFF.

The chain links TRBV9 to TRBJ1-2; tentative D call: TRBD1 (6 bases). The CDR3 extends over 14 amino acids. Between the trimmed V and J ends, which lost 0 bases and 4 bases, there was a span of 10 bases. Per germline, CDR1 SGDLS and CDR2 YYNGEE. For the CDR3, the DNA is TGTGCCAGCAGCGTAGAAGGGGGTCTCTATGGCTACACCTTC. The encoded protein is CASSVEGGLYGYTF.

The rearrangement uses TRBV4-1 and TRBJ2-1, with TRBD1 matching over 7 bases. Germline V gene lookup returns CDR1 MGHRA and CDR2 YSYEKL. The CDR3 is 17 amino acids. Trimming removed 3 bases from V and 6 bases from J; junction bases left unmatched: 14. The chain's CDR3 is CASSQGRQGSSANEQFF. The CDR3 coding sequence is TGCGCCAGCAGCCAGGGACGACAGGGTAGTAGTGCCAATGAGCAGTTCTTC.

The rearrangement joins TRBV19 to TRBJ1-4; 7 nucleotides match TRBD1. CDR3 length: 11 residues. From germline, CDR1 is LNHDA and CDR2 SQIVND (reference sequence). The trim removed 3 bases at V and 14 bases at J, leaving 3 bases unmatched. The CDR3 protein is CASSIGGQLFF. In DNA, the CDR3 is TGTGCCAGTAGTATCGGGGGACAGCTGTTTTTT.

The chain is built from TRBV2 and TRBJ2-7; tentatively, D is TRBD2 (7 bases). From germline, CDR1 is SNHLY and CDR2 FYNNEI. Trimming pared 5 bases from V and 4 bases from J, leaving 18 bases between. The CDR3 contains 15 residues. CDR3 coding DNA: TGTGCCAGCAGTTATGGGGGGGGCTTATTATACGAGCAGTACTTC. Its protein is CASSYGGGLLYEQYF.

The chain is built from TRBV7-5 and TRBJ2-7; the DNA was not compared with TRBD1, the D call given in the table. TRBV7-5 constitutes a pseudogene. CDR3 length equals 13 residues. CDR3 loop: CVRSFSQGYEQYF. In DNA form, the CDR3 reads TGTGTCAGAAGCTTCTCACAGGGCTACGAGCAGTACTTC.

The rearrangement uses TRBV11-3 and TRBJ2-1; D may be TRBD1 (5 bases). Trimming pared 5 bases from V and 1 base from J, leaving 9 bases between. This CDR3 comprises 14 residues. The germline gives CDR1 SGHNT, CDR2 YENEEA. CDR3 protein: CASSERGSYNEQFF. The CDR3 nucleotides read TGTGCCAGCAGCGAAAGGGGTTCCTACAATGAGCAGTTCTTC.